Following are 24 T cell receptor beta chains from one sample sequenced in a study of shared clonotypes between healthy human individuals. Measured with immunoSEQ multiplex PCR; TCRdb has only the in-frame clones, and not every one. The table lists 2 million to 2.5 million clones, approximately 96% of them singletons, with more than 0.1% in the top ten. The specimen was naive CD4+ T cells sorted from blood. Specified subset: CD45RA+ positively selected. Receptors were obtained from a man between 18 and 35 years old in good health.

The J gene is TRBJ2-5, the V gene TRBV4-1; no clear D. V gave up 1 base and J gave up 7 bases, with 10 bases separating them. Germline CDR1 is MGHRA and CDR2 is YSYEKL. CDR3 length: 13 amino acids. CDR3 sequence: CASSQVAVGTQYF. CDR3 bases: TGCGCCAGCAGCCAAGTGGCCGTTGGGACCCAGTACTTC.

The gene calls are TRBV7-9 and TRBJ1-4; TRBD1 agrees at 8 bases. Germline CDR1 and CDR2: SEHNR and FQNEAQ (reference sequence). The trim removed 4 bases at V and 7 bases at J, leaving 2 bases unmatched. The CDR3 runs 13 residues. The CDR3 protein is CASSSGQGEKLFF. In DNA, the CDR3 is TGTGCCAGCAGCTCAGGACAGGGTGAAAAACTGTTTTTT. Complete variable domain (other parts from reference TRBV7-9 and TRBJ1-4): DTGVSQNPRHKITKRGQNVTFRCDPISEHNRLYWYRQTLGQGPEFLTYFQNEAQLEKSRLLSDRFSAERPKGSFSTLEIQRTEQGDSAMYLCASSSGQGEKLFFGSGTQLSVL.

Here the CDR3 reads CASSGDGGYTF. DNA of the CDR3: TGTGCCTCATCAGGAGACGGTGGCTACACCTTC. The chain uses TRBV2 and TRBJ1-2; D unclear. Trimming shortened V by 11 bases and J by 7 bases, and 14 bases separated the two germline ends. The V gene's germline CDR1 is SNHLY and CDR2 FYNNEI. The CDR3 length is 11 residues.

J is TRBJ1-5 and V is TRBV28, with 8 bases matching TRBD1. V gave up 6 bases and J gave up 3 bases; unmatched junction bases: 7. The CDR3 totals 15 residues. Germline values: CDR1 MDHEN, CDR2 SYDVKM. In DNA form, the CDR3 reads TGTGCCAGCAGCCGCGGGGACAGGAACAATCAGCCCCAGCATTTT. Translated, it gives CASSRGDRNNQPQHF. The full variable domain, its missing parts supplied by reference TRBV28 and TRBJ1-5, is DVKVTQSSRYLVKRTGEKVFLECVQDMDHENMFWYRQDPGLGLRLIYFSYDVKMKEKGDIPEGYSVSREKKERFSLILESASTNQTSMYLCASSRGDRNNQPQHFGDGTRLSIL.

J is TRBJ2-7 and V is TRBV5-4; D possibly corresponds to TRBD1 (6 bases). V was clipped by 0 bases and J by 7 bases, with 11 bases between them. Germline V gives CDR1 SGHNT, CDR2 YYREEE (reference sequence). The CDR3 covers 13 residues. CDR3 region: CASSLVGTSEQYF. CDR3 bases: TGTGCCAGCAGCTTGGTAGGGACATCAGAGCAGTACTTC.

This clone has just one count. This chain uses TRBV30 with TRBJ2-2; D is undetermined. This CDR3 has 11 amino acids. The V gene's germline CDR1 is GTSNPN and CDR2 SVGIG (reference sequence). Trimming removed 4 bases at V and 8 bases at J, with 8 bases between. The CDR3, as DNA: TGTGCCTGGACATCGGGTGGGGAGCTGTTTTTT. Its protein is CAWTSGGELFF.

In this sample, this clone turned up a few times. The chain is built from TRBV27 and TRBJ1-2; no reliable D call. The CDR3 is 13 amino acids. V lost 0 bases, J lost 4 bases, and 6 bases lay in between. Germline CDR1 and CDR2: MNHEY and SMNVEV (reference sequence). CDR3 residues: CASSLSRSYGYTF. The CDR3 DNA reads TGTGCCAGCAGTTTATCCCGGAGCTATGGCTACACCTTC.

The chain employs TRBV2 and TRBJ2-3, with 8 positions matching TRBD2. This CDR3 is 11 amino acids long. The V gene's germline CDR1 is SNHLY and CDR2 FYNNEI. V gave up 10 bases and J gave up 9 bases; unmatched junction bases: 6. CDR3 sequence reads: CATLLAGTQYF. In nucleotides, the CDR3 is TGTGCCACACTCCTAGCGGGCACGCAGTATTTT.

In this sample, this clone turned up a few times. At the DNA level, this CDR3 is encoded by other sequences in the same sample as well. The V call is TRBV5-1, the J call TRBJ1-2; D is undetermined. Deletions cut 0 bases from V and 2 bases from J, with 8 bases between. Germline V CDR1 and CDR2: SGHRS, YFSETQ. This CDR3 spans 14 amino acids. This CDR3 is CASSLDSSNYGYTF. Here the CDR3 DNA reads TGCGCCAGCAGCTTGGACAGTTCGAACTATGGCTACACCTTC.

The chain employs TRBV6-5 and TRBJ2-2; TRBD1 agrees at 7 bases. From germline, CDR1 is MNHEY and CDR2 SVGAGI. J gave up 7 bases and V 5 bases, and 7 bases lay outside the gene matches. This CDR3 spans 14 amino acids. The CDR3 protein is CASSTKGAGGELFF. CDR3 DNA sequence: TGTGCCAGCAGTACTAAGGGGGCGGGCGGGGAGCTGTTTTTT.

Turning to this clone: Different DNA sequences within this sample yield the same CDR3. This sequence joins TRBV20-1 and TRBJ1-5, with no clear D. Trimming stripped 5 bases from V and 6 bases from J, with 2 bases between. The V gene's germline CDR1 is DFQATT and CDR2 SNEGSKA (reference sequence). The CDR3 sequence is 9 residues long. CDR3 coding DNA: TGCAGTGCTGGTCAGCCCCAGCATTTT. Its protein is CSAGQPQHF.

The chain uses TRBV28 and TRBJ2-1, with 7 bases lining up with TRBD2. Germline V gives CDR1 MDHEN, CDR2 SYDVKM. V trimming: 0 bases; J trimming: 1 base; junction bases outside the gene matches: 3. The CDR3 is 16 amino acids. CDR3 region: CASSLWGAGSYNEQFF. For the CDR3, the DNA is TGTGCCAGCAGTTTATGGGGAGCGGGGTCCTACAATGAGCAGTTCTTC.

In DNA form, the CDR3 reads TGTGCCAGTAGTATGGCTTTTCGGGAAAAACTGTTTTTT. Translating it yields CASSMAFREKLFF. The rearrangement joins TRBV19 to TRBJ1-4; D is ambiguous. CDR3 length equals 13 residues. From germline, CDR1 is LNHDA and CDR2 SQIVND (reference sequence). The V end lost 3 bases, the J end lost 8 bases, and 10 bases lay between the germline ends.

The chain recombines TRBV2 with TRBJ1-1; D possibly corresponds to TRBD1 (5 bases). V was pared by 4 bases and J by 2 bases, with 11 bases between. From germline, CDR1 is SNHLY and CDR2 FYNNEI. The CDR3 loop spans 14 amino acids. The CDR3 loop reads CASSVLQGNTEAFF. The CDR3 bases are TGTGCCAGCAGTGTTCTCCAGGGAAACACTGAAGCTTTCTTT. The whole variable domain, filled in from reference TRBV2 and TRBJ1-1, reads EPEVTQTPSHQVTQMGQEVILRCVPISNHLYFYWYRQILGQKVEFLVSFYNNEISEKSEIFDDQFSVERPDGSNFTLKIRSTKLEDSAMYFCASSVLQGNTEAFFGQGTRLTVV.

The count of this clone is one. The chain has TRBV29-1 and TRBJ1-1, with D uncertain. V lost 0 bases, J lost 3 bases, and 11 bases lay in between. The CDR3 spans 14 residues. The V gene's germline CDR1 is SQVTM and CDR2 ANQGSEA. In DNA, the CDR3 is TGCAGCGTTGAAGATCCTAACAGCGACACTGAAGCTTTCTTT. This encodes CSVEDPNSDTEAFF.

Comments on this clone: The same CDR3 arises from other DNA sequences in this sample as well. This chain joins TRBV7-9 and TRBJ1-2; D remains ambiguous. Trimming pared 3 bases from V and 2 bases from J, leaving 7 bases between. The length of the CDR3 is 13 residues. CDR1 SEHNR and CDR2 FQNEAQ come from the germline V gene (reference sequence). DNA of the CDR3: TGTGCCAGCAGCTTCGACTCAAACTATGGCTACACCTTC. This encodes CASSFDSNYGYTF.

Only one count was recorded for this clone. The J gene is TRBJ1-6, the V gene TRBV5-1, with 8 nucleotides matching TRBD1. This CDR3 is built from 16 residues. Germline CDR1 and CDR2: SGHRS and YFSETQ. V was pared by 4 bases and J by 5 bases, with 8 bases of the junction left unmatched. CDR3 in DNA: TGCGCCAGCAGCCTAACAGGGGGAGGAGATAATTCACCCCTCCACTTT. Amino acids: CASSLTGGGDNSPLHF.

The chain employs TRBV11-1 and TRBJ2-3, with D tentatively TRBD1 or TRBD2 (6 bases each). The CDR3 length is 15 residues. Trimming left V 5 bases short and J 1 base short, with 13 bases between. From germline, CDR1 is SGHAT and CDR2 FQDESV (reference sequence). As DNA, the CDR3 is TGTGCCAGCAGCCCAGCAGGGGAGGGCACAGATACGCAGTATTTT. It yields the protein CASSPAGEGTDTQYF.

The chain recombines TRBV20-1 with TRBJ1-1; D gene ambiguous. With 1 base removed from V and 6 bases from J, the gap between germline ends came to 6 bases. CDR3 length: 11 amino acids. Germline CDR1 DFQATT, CDR2 SNEGSKA (reference sequence). DNA of the CDR3: TGCAGTGCTAGAGTGGTTGCTGAAGCTTTCTTT. As protein: CSARVVAEAFF.

This chain links TRBV6-4 with TRBJ2-2, with 9 nucleotides matching TRBD2. This CDR3 region has 15 residues. Germline-derived CDR1 and CDR2 are MRHNA and SNTAGT. Trimming cost V 4 bases and J 5 bases; bases outside gene matches: 5. The CDR3 region has the DNA TGTGCCAGCAGTGCTGTGAGCGGGGGGACCGGGGAGCTGTTTTTT. Its translation: CASSAVSGGTGELFF.

The rearrangement joins TRBV7-2 to TRBJ1-1; tentatively, D is TRBD1 (5 bases). The CDR3 is 15 amino acids. Per the germline V gene, CDR1 is SGHTA and CDR2 is FQGNSA. V lost 4 bases, J lost 4 bases, and 16 bases lay in between. Here the CDR3 reads CASSSGTPSATEAFF. CDR3 DNA: TGTGCCAGCAGCTCCGGGACTCCCTCTGCCACTGAAGCTTTCTTT.

In its sample, this clone was seen once. The chain carries TRBV5-4 and TRBJ2-3; D is perhaps TRBD2 (5 bases). Trimming stripped 5 bases from V and 2 bases from J, with 21 bases between. CDR3 length equals 17 residues. Germline CDR1 SGHNT, CDR2 YYREEE (reference sequence). CDR3 nucleotide sequence: TGTGCCAGCAGTCGTCAGGTGGCCGGGATGAACACAGATACGCAGTATTTT. Residues: CASSRQVAGMNTDTQYF.

The chain carries TRBV15 and TRBJ2-1; D remains ambiguous. V was cut by 0 bases and J by 3 bases, with 3 bases left in between. Germline loops: CDR1 LNHNV, CDR2 YYDKDF (reference sequence). This CDR3 has 13 residues. The DNA for the CDR3 is TGTGCCACCAGCAGAGATGGCTACAATGAGCAGTTCTTC. Translating gives CATSRDGYNEQFF.

V usage is TRBV27 and J usage is TRBJ2-7; D not resolved. V dropped 5 bases and J dropped 1 base, with 18 bases sitting between them. The V gene's germline CDR1 is MNHEY and CDR2 SMNVEV (reference sequence). The CDR3 runs 16 residues. CDR3 protein: CASSRVAWGSSYEQYF. In nucleotides, the CDR3 is TGTGCCAGCAGTCGTGTTGCGTGGGGTTCTTCCTACGAGCAGTACTTC.